The rows below give T cell receptor beta chains drawn from one sample of a study of blood T cell repertoires in COVID-19. The protocol was immunoSEQ multiplex PCR, while the TCRdb copy is restricted to in-frame clones and leaves out a portion. This table has about 350,000 clones, almost 90% appearing once. The sample was peripheral blood. Every receptor here comes from a woman aged 70 to 79 with COVID-19, enrolled during active disease. CDR3s include the opening cysteine and the closing phenylalanine or tryptophan. D genes are given only for firm matches. Rows give clone size only sometimes, using once, few, many, or a class for an expanded clone.

TRBJ2-2 | - | TRBV10-2 | - | CASGEAWDFPAGLFF | TGCGCCAGCGGCGAGGCCTGGGACTTCCCAGCTGGGCTGTTTTTT
TRBJ2-7 | TRBD1 | TRBV7-9 | few | CASSRQGGPYEQYF | TGTGCCAGCAGCCGACAGGGGGGACCCTACGAGCAGTACTTC
TRBJ2-2 | TRBD2 | TRBV24-1 | - | CATSDTNRAGADTGELFF | TGTGCCACCAGTGACACTAATCGAGCGGGGGCCGACACCGGGGAGCTGTTTTTT
TRBJ2-2 | TRBD1 | TRBV7-9 | - | CASSVQTGSTGELFF | TGTGCCAGCAGCGTCCAGACAGGGAGCACCGGGGAGCTGTTTTTT
TRBJ2-7 | TRBD1 | TRBV29-1 | - | CSVTRQGTLYEQYF | TGCAGCGTCACGCGACAGGGGACCCTCTACGAGCAGTACTTC
TRBJ2-2 | TRBD1 | TRBV5-1 | - | CASSRSDRGLDGELFF | TGCGCCAGCAGCCGTTCGGACAGGGGGCTTGACGGGGAGCTGTTTTTT
TRBJ1-1 | - | TRBV30 | - | CAWSNTGYTEAFF | TGTGCCTGGAGTAATACAGGGTACACTGAAGCTTTCTTT
TRBJ2-7 | - | TRBV5-8 | - | CAARQEGRYEQYF | TGTGCCGCCAGGCAGGAGGGACGATACGAGCAGTACTTC
TRBJ1-1 | - | TRBV5-1 | once | CASSFGGDRGTEAFF | TGCGCCAGCAGCTTCGGGGGGGATCGCGGCACTGAAGCTTTCTTT
TRBJ2-1 | - | TRBV12-3/TRBV12-4 | once | CASSFDGGVEELF | TGTGCCAGCAGTTTTGATGGAGGGGTCGAGGAGCTCTTC
TRBJ1-1 | TRBD1 | TRBV4-1 | - | CASSHPTGVNTEAFF | TGCGCCAGCAGCCACCCAACAGGGGTTAACACTGAAGCTTTCTTT
TRBJ2-3 | - | TRBV9 | - | CASSVAQGADTQYF | TGTGCCAGCAGCGTAGCGCAGGGTGCAGATACGCAGTATTTT
TRBJ1-2 | TRBD1 | TRBV3-1/TRBV3-2 | - | CASSPRTGMNYGYTF | TGTGCCAGCAGCCCCCGGACAGGGATGAACTATGGCTACACCTTC
TRBJ1-1 | - | TRBV10-3 | once | CAISESAGMSTEAFF | TGTGCCATCAGTGAGTCGGCAGGCATGAGCACTGAAGCTTTCTTT
TRBJ2-2 | - | TRBV6-5 | - | CASISVEGPGELFF | TGTGCCAGCATCTCCGTGGAGGGCCCCGGGGAGCTGTTTTTT
TRBJ1-4 | - | TRBV15 | - | CATSGDSFNEKLFF | TGTGCCACCAGCGGCGACAGTTTTAATGAAAAACTGTTTTTT
TRBJ2-5 | TRBD1 | TRBV18 | - | CASSPRQGSETQYF | TGTGCCAGCTCACCACGACAGGGCTCAGAGACCCAGTACTTC
TRBJ1-2 | - | TRBV5-4 | few | CASSFQGSRWRGYGYTF | TGTGCCAGCAGCTTTCAGGGGAGCAGATGGCGCGGCTATGGCTACACCTTC
TRBJ2-7 | TRBD2 | TRBV7-8 | - | CASSLGESSGYYEQYF | TGTGCCAGCAGCTTAGGGGAGAGTAGCGGGTACTACGAGCAGTACTTC
TRBJ2-7 | TRBD2 | TRBV7-2 | - | CASSPLAGHYEQYF | TGTGCCAGCAGCCCGCTAGCGGGGCATTACGAGCAGTACTTC
TRBJ1-2 | TRBD1 | TRBV5-1 | once | CASSLAGGYGYTF | TGCGCCAGCAGCTTGGCAGGGGGATATGGCTACACCTTC
TRBJ2-7 | TRBD2 | TRBV6-5 | - | CASTRTSGAHYEQYF | TGTGCCAGCACCCGGACTAGCGGGGCGCACTACGAGCAGTACTTC
TRBJ2-2 | - | TRBV6-2/TRBV6-3 | once | CASSHDSDKNTGELFF | TGTGCCAGCAGTCACGACAGTGATAAGAACACCGGGGAGCTGTTTTTT
TRBJ2-5 | TRBD2 | TRBV2 | - | CASSTSGGAGETQYF | TGTGCCAGCAGTACTAGCGGGGGGGCCGGAGAGACCCAGTACTTC
TRBJ1-4 | TRBD1 | TRBV6-5 | - | CASSYGQGWVEKLFF | TGTGCCAGCAGTTACGGACAGGGATGGGTTGAAAAACTGTTTTTT
TRBJ1-6 | TRBD1 | TRBV5-4 | - | CASSLRAGGYNSPLHF | TGTGCCAGCAGCTTGCGGGCAGGGGGCTATAATTCACCCCTCCACTTT
TRBJ2-7 | - | TRBV24-1 | - | CATSRRYGEQYF | TGTGCCACCAGTAGGCGGTACGGGGAGCAGTACTTC
TRBJ1-3 | TRBD1 | TRBV2 | - | CASRLTGGEISGNTIYF | TGTGCCAGCAGGCTCACAGGGGGCGAAATTTCTGGAAACACCATATATTTT
TRBJ1-1 | - | TRBV5-6 | - | CASSLGAGYDEAFF | TGTGCCAGCAGCTTGGGAGCAGGGTACGATGAAGCTTTCTTT
TRBJ2-3 | TRBD2 | TRBV11-2 | - | CASSTAGGPNTQYF | TGTGCCAGCAGCACAGCGGGGGGTCCAAATACGCAGTATTTT
TRBJ1-6 | - | TRBV30 | - | CAWRSGNSPLHF | TGTGCCTGGAGGTCAGGGAATTCACCCCTCCACTTT